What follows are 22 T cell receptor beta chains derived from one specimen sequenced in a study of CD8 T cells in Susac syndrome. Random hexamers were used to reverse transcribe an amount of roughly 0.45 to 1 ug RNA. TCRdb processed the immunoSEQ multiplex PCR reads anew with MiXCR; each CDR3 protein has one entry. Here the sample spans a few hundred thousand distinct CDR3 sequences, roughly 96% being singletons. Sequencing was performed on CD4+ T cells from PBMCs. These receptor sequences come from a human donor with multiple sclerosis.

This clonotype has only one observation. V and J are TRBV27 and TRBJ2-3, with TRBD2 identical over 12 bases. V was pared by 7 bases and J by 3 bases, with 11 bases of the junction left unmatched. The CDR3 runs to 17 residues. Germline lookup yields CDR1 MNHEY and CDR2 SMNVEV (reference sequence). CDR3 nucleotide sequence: TGTGCCAGCACAGTTGCACGACTAGCGGGGGATACAGATACGCAGTATTTT. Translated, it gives CASTVARLAGDTDTQYF.

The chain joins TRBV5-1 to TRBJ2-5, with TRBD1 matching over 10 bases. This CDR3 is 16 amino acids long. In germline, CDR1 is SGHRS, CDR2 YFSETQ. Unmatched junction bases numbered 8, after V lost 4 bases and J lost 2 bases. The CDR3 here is CASSLGTGDSQETQYF. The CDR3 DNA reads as TGCGCCAGCAGCCTCGGGACAGGGGACTCACAAGAGACCCAGTACTTC. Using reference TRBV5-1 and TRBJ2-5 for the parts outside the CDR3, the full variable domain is KAGVTQTPRYLIKTRGQQVTLSCSPISGHRSVSWYQQTPGQGLQFLFEYFSETQRNKGNFPGRFSGRQFSNSRSEMNVSTLELGDSALYLCASSLGTGDSQETQYFGPGTRLLVL.

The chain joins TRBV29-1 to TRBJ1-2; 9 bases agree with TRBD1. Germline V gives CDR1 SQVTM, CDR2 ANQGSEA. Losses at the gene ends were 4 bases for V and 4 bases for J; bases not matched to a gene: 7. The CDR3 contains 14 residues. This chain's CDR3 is CSVATGGWTYGYTF. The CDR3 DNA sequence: TGCAGCGTTGCCACAGGGGGCTGGACCTATGGCTACACCTTC.

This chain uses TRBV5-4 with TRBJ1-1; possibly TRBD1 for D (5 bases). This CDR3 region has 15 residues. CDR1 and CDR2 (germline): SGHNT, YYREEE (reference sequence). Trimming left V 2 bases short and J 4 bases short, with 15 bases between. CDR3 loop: CASSLLRQGGTEAFF. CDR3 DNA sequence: TGTGCCAGCAGCTTACTTCGGCAGGGAGGCACTGAAGCTTTCTTT.

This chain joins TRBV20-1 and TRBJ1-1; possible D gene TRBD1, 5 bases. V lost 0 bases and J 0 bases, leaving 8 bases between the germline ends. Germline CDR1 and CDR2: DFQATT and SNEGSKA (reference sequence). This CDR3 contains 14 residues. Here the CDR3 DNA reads TGCAGTGCTAGAGATAGGACACTGAACACTGAAGCTTTCTTT. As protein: CSARDRTLNTEAFF.

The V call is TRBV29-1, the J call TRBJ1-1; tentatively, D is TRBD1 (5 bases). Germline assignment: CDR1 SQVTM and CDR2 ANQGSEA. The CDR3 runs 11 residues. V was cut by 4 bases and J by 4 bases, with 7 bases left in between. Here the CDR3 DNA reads TGCAGCGTTGTCAGGGTCACTGAAGCTTTCTTT. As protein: CSVVRVTEAFF.

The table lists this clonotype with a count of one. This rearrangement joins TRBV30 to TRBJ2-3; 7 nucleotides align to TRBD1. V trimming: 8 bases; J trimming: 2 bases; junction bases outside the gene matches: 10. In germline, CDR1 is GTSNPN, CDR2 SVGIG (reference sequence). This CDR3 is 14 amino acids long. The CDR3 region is CAGPRDRNTDTQYF. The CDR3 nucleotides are TGTGCCGGGCCCCGGGACAGAAACACAGATACGCAGTATTTT.

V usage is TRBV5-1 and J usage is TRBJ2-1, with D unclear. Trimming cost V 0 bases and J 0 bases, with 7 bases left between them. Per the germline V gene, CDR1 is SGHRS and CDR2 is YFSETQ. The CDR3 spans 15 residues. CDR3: CASSLEGNSYNEQFF. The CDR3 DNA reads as TGCGCCAGCAGCTTGGAAGGTAACTCCTACAATGAGCAGTTCTTC. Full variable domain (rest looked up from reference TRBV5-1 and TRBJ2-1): KAGVTQTPRYLIKTRGQQVTLSCSPISGHRSVSWYQQTPGQGLQFLFEYFSETQRNKGNFPGRFSGRQFSNSRSEMNVSTLELGDSALYLCASSLEGNSYNEQFFGPGTRLTVL.

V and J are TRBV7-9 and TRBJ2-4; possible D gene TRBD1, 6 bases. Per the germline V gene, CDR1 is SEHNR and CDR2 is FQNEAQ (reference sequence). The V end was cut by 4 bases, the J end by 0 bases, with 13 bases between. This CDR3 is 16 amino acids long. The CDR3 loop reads CASSSGQSIAKNIQYF. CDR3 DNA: TGTGCCAGCAGCTCTGGACAGAGTATAGCCAAAAACATTCAGTACTTC.

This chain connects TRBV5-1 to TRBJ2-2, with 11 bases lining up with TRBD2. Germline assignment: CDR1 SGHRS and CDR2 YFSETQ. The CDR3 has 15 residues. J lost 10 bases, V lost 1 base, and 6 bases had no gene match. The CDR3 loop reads CASSLTSGSREELFF. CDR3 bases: TGCGCCAGCAGCTTGACTAGCGGGAGTCGCGAGGAGCTGTTTTTT. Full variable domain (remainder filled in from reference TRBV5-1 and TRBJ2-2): KAGVTQTPRYLIKTRGQQVTLSCSPISGHRSVSWYQQTPGQGLQFLFEYFSETQRNKGNFPGRFSGRQFSNSRSEMNVSTLELGDSALYLCASSLTSGSREELFFGEGSRLTVL.

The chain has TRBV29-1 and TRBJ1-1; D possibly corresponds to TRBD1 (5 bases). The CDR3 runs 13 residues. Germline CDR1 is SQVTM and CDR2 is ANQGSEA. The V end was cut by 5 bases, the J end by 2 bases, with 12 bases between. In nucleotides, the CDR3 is TGCAGCGTTCCCTCAGGGATCAACACTGAAGCTTTCTTT. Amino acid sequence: CSVPSGINTEAFF.

The CDR3 nucleotides read TGCGCCAGCAGCCAAGACGGTGGGAGGCAGCCCCAGCATTTT. This codes for CASSQDGGRQPQHF. The chain carries TRBV4-1 and TRBJ1-5; D gene unclear. The V gene lost 0 bases and the J gene lost 7 bases, with 10 bases spanning the gap. The CDR3 has 14 amino acids. The germline gives CDR1 MGHRA, CDR2 YSYEKL.

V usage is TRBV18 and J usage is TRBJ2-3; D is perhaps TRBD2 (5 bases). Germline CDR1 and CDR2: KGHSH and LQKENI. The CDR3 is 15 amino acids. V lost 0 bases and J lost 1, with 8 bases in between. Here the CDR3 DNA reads TGTGCCAGCTCACCACCACGGGATGGCACAGATACGCAGTATTTT. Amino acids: CASSPPRDGTDTQYF.

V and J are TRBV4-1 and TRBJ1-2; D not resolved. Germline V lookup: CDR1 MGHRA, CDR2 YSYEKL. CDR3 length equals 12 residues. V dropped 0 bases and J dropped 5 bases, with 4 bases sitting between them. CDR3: CASSQERYGYTF. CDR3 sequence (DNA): TGCGCCAGCAGCCAAGAGAGATATGGCTACACCTTC.

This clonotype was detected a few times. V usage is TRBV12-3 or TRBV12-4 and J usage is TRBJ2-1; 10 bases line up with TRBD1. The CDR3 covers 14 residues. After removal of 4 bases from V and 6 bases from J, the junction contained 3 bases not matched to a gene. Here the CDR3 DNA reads TGTGCCAGCAGTTCGGGACAGGGGCGCAATGAGCAGTTCTTC. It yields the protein CASSSGQGRNEQFF.

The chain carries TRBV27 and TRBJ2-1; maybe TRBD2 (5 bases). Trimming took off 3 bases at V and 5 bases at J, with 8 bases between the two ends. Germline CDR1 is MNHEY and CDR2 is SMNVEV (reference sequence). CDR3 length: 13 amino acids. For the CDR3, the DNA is TGTGCCAGCAGTTTCCGGGAACACAATGAGCAGTTCTTC. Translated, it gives CASSFREHNEQFF.

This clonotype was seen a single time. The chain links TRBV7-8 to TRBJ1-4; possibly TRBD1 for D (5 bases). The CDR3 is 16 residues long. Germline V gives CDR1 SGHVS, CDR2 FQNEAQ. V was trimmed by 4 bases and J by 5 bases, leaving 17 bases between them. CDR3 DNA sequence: TGTGCCAGCAGCTCGGGGCCTCTTGGGGGGAATGAAAAACTGTTTTTT. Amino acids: CASSSGPLGGNEKLFF.

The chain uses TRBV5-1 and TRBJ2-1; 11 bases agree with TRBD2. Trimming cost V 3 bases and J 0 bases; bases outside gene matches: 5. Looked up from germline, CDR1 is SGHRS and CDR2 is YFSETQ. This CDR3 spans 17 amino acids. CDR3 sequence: CASSSLAGGASYNEQFF. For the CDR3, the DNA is TGCGCCAGCAGCTCTCTAGCGGGAGGAGCCTCCTACAATGAGCAGTTCTTC. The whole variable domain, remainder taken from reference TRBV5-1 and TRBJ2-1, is KAGVTQTPRYLIKTRGQQVTLSCSPISGHRSVSWYQQTPGQGLQFLFEYFSETQRNKGNFPGRFSGRQFSNSRSEMNVSTLELGDSALYLCASSSLAGGASYNEQFFGPGTRLTVL.

Written as DNA, the CDR3 is TGTGCCAGCAGCCAAGAGGGGAGGGGGGGCCCAGATACGCAGTATTTT. Translated, it gives CASSQEGRGGPDTQYF. This rearrangement joins TRBV4-2 to TRBJ2-3; maybe TRBD2 (7 bases). This CDR3 contains 16 residues. V lost 0 bases, J lost 4 bases, and 14 bases lay in between. Germline V gives CDR1 LGHNA, CDR2 YNFKEQ.

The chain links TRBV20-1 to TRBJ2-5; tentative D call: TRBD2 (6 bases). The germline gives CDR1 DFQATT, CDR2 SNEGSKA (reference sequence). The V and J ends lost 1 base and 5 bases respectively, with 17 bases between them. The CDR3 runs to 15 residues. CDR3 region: CSARGPRDSRETQYF. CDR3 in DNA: TGCAGTGCTAGAGGACCCCGGGACTCCCGGGAGACCCAGTACTTC.

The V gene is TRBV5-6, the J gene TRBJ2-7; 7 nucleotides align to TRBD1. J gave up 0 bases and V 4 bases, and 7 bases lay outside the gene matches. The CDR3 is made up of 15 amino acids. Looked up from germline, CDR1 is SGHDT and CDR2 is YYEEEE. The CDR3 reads CASSETGVSSYEQYF. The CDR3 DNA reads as TGTGCCAGCAGCGAAACAGGGGTATCCTCCTACGAGCAGTACTTC.

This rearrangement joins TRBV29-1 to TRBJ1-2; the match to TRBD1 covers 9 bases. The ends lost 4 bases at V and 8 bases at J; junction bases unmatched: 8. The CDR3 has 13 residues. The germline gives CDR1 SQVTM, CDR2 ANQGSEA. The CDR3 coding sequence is TGCAGCGTTGCGCTACAGGGGGCCGGAGGCTACACCTTC. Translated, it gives CSVALQGAGGYTF. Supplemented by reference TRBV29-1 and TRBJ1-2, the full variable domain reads SAVISQKPSRDICQRGTSLTIQCQVDSQVTMMFWYRQQPGQSLTLIATANQGSEATYESGFVIDKFPISRPNLTFSTLTVSNMSPEDSSIYLCSVALQGAGGYTFGSGTRLTVV.